This TCR beta chain was captured by sequencing in a study of human T cells and chemical hapten exposure. Study summary: 2% DPC was applied to roughly 2 cm by roughly 2 cm of upper inner arm skin for sensitization. Per-sample TCR yields varied mainly from small pooled library volume differences.

Each CDR3 protein gets one entry after TCRdb re-called the RACE reads with MiXCR. This sample carries tens of thousands of distinct CDR3 sequences, approximately 10% of them seen once, and the ten largest clones take about 3.5%. Documented time point: patch test 1, 2 weeks after DPC sensitization. Regarding treatment: therapeutic diphenylcyclopropenone sensitization with weekly scalp DPC. V shed 4 bases and J 6 bases; nucleotides not matched to a gene: 7. The CDR3 has 14 amino acids. Germline values: CDR1 LGHDT, CDR2 YNNKEL (reference sequence). The sample in question was whole blood, obtained in connection with sensitization to the hapten diphenylcyclopropenone (DPC). The clonotype was recovered from an older woman with alopecia areata. Some clones in this sample may be carry-over from other donors' samples. V and J are TRBV3-1 and TRBJ2-5; 8 positions match TRBD1. The CDR3 DNA is TGTGCCAGCAGCCCCGGACAGGGAAGGCAGACCCAGTACTTC. Protein: CASSPGQGRQTQYF.